These T cell receptor beta chains were read from a single sample in a study of blood T cell repertoires in COVID-19. Assay used: immunoSEQ multiplex PCR; TCRdb lists only in-frame clones, some missing. This table has some 120,000 clones, about 82% appearing once. Material: peripheral blood. The receptors stem from a human donor in a cohort sampled during active COVID-19. Each CDR3 is given with its conserved first and last residue. Each record gives: J gene, V gene, clone size, CDR3 length, D gene, CDR3 protein, CDR3 DNA. The D gene is left open where the match is weak. Some rows have no size entry. The others give once, few or many, or a class for an expanded clone.

j_gene: TRBJ1-1; v_gene: TRBV7-3; abundance: -; len: 14; d_gene: TRBD1; CDR3aa: CASSPDRGSTEAFF; CDR3nt: TGTGCCAGCAGCCCTGACAGGGGGAGCACTGAAGCTTTCTTT
j_gene: TRBJ1-1; v_gene: TRBV29-1; abundance: -; len: 12; d_gene: -; CDR3aa: CSVHRADTEAFF; CDR3nt: TGCAGCGTTCACAGGGCAGATACTGAAGCTTTCTTT
j_gene: TRBJ1-3; v_gene: TRBV14; abundance: -; len: 14; d_gene: -; CDR3aa: CASSQDQTGLTIYF; CDR3nt: TGTGCCAGCAGCCAAGACCAGACAGGCCTCACCATATATTTT
j_gene: TRBJ2-2; v_gene: TRBV27; abundance: -; len: 18; d_gene: -; CDR3aa: CASSHLYGRVEVTRELFF; CDR3nt: TGTGCCAGCAGCCACCTTTATGGGCGGGTTGAAGTTACGCGGGAGCTGTTTTTT
j_gene: TRBJ1-4; v_gene: TRBV19; abundance: -; len: 17; d_gene: -; CDR3aa: CASRDRPGVTTNEKLFF; CDR3nt: TGTGCCAGTAGAGATAGGCCAGGGGTTACAACTAATGAAAAACTGTTTTTT
j_gene: TRBJ2-7; v_gene: TRBV5-6; abundance: few; len: 12; d_gene: -; CDR3aa: CASSFYLEEQYF; CDR3nt: TGTGCCAGCAGCTTCTATCTGGAGGAGCAGTACTTC
j_gene: TRBJ1-6; v_gene: TRBV14; abundance: -; len: 13; d_gene: -; CDR3aa: CASSLGRNSPLHF; CDR3nt: TGTGCCAGCAGCCTCGGGAGGAATTCACCCCTCCACTTT
j_gene: TRBJ2-7; v_gene: TRBV27; abundance: -; len: 14; d_gene: TRBD1; CDR3aa: CASSLDRGGYEQYF; CDR3nt: TGTGCCAGCAGTTTAGACAGGGGAGGCTACGAGCAGTACTTC
j_gene: TRBJ2-7; v_gene: TRBV19; abundance: -; len: 14; d_gene: TRBD1; CDR3aa: CASQRGDRVGEQYF; CDR3nt: TGTGCCAGTCAACGGGGGGACAGGGTGGGCGAGCAGTACTTC
j_gene: TRBJ1-6; v_gene: TRBV19; abundance: -; len: 15; d_gene: -; CDR3aa: CASSIRGTMNSPLHF; CDR3nt: TGTGCCAGTAGTATCCGGGGAACGATGAATTCACCCCTCCACTTT
j_gene: TRBJ2-7; v_gene: TRBV19; abundance: -; len: 16; d_gene: TRBD2; CDR3aa: CASSSGTSGRFYEQYF; CDR3nt: TGTGCCAGTAGTTCCGGGACTAGCGGGAGATTCTACGAGCAGTACTTC
j_gene: TRBJ1-2; v_gene: TRBV2; abundance: once; len: 16; d_gene: TRBD1; CDR3aa: CASSASDRGGNYGYTF; CDR3nt: TGTGCCAGCAGTGCGTCGGACAGGGGGGGGAACTATGGCTACACCTTC
j_gene: TRBJ2-4; v_gene: TRBV5-1; abundance: -; len: 15; d_gene: TRBD1; CDR3aa: CASSLGTGGRNIQYF; CDR3nt: TGCGCCAGCAGCTTGGGGACAGGGGGCAGGAACATTCAGTACTTC
j_gene: TRBJ2-1; v_gene: TRBV29-1; abundance: -; len: 15; d_gene: TRBD2; CDR3aa: CSVGETSLLGNEQFF; CDR3nt: TGCAGCGTTGGGGAGACTAGCCTACTCGGCAATGAGCAGTTCTTC
j_gene: TRBJ2-1; v_gene: TRBV10-3; abundance: -; len: 23; d_gene: TRBD2; CDR3aa: CAISESRASLVRVAGGNYNEQFF; CDR3nt: TGTGCCATCAGTGAGTCGAGGGCATCTTTGGTCAGGGTAGCGGGGGGGAATTACAATGAGCAGTTCTTC
j_gene: TRBJ2-3; v_gene: TRBV5-1; abundance: -; len: 16; d_gene: TRBD2; CDR3aa: CASSLGPGGPQDTQYF; CDR3nt: TGCGCCAGCAGCTTGGGACCGGGAGGGCCCCAAGATACGCAGTATTTT
j_gene: TRBJ2-7; v_gene: TRBV6-5; abundance: few; len: 15; d_gene: TRBD1; CDR3aa: CASSKRQGAGYEQYF; CDR3nt: TGTGCCAGCAGTAAGCGACAGGGGGCGGGGTACGAGCAGTACTTC
j_gene: TRBJ2-5; v_gene: TRBV7-2; abundance: -; len: 14; d_gene: TRBD2; CDR3aa: CASSPTSGQETQYF; CDR3nt: TGTGCCAGCAGCCCGACTAGCGGCCAAGAGACCCAGTACTTC
j_gene: TRBJ2-1; v_gene: TRBV7-3; abundance: -; len: 19; d_gene: TRBD2; CDR3aa: CASSLGGTSGSGSYNEQFF; CDR3nt: TGTGCCAGCAGCTTAGGAGGGACTAGCGGGAGTGGTTCCTACAATGAGCAGTTCTTC
j_gene: TRBJ2-2; v_gene: TRBV30; abundance: -; len: 13; d_gene: -; CDR3aa: CAWTPGLTGELFF; CDR3nt: TGTGCCTGGACGCCGGGACTCACCGGGGAGCTGTTTTTT
j_gene: TRBJ1-5; v_gene: TRBV4-2; abundance: few; len: 15; d_gene: -; CDR3aa: CASSQGVGGGQPQHF; CDR3nt: TGTGCCAGCAGCCAAGGGGTGGGGGGAGGTCAGCCCCAGCATTTT
j_gene: TRBJ2-7; v_gene: TRBV27; abundance: -; len: 13; d_gene: -; CDR3aa: CASSPTTSYEQYF; CDR3nt: TGTGCCAGCAGTCCCACAACCTCCTACGAGCAGTACTTC
j_gene: TRBJ2-7; v_gene: TRBV30; abundance: few; len: 12; d_gene: -; CDR3aa: CAWSLPAYEQYF; CDR3nt: TGTGCCTGGAGTCTCCCAGCCTACGAGCAGTACTTC
j_gene: TRBJ2-2; v_gene: TRBV5-1; abundance: few; len: 15; d_gene: TRBD2; CDR3aa: CASRSLAEITGELFF; CDR3nt: TGCGCCAGCAGATCGCTAGCGGAGATCACCGGGGAGCTGTTTTTT
j_gene: TRBJ2-7; v_gene: TRBV9; abundance: -; len: 16; d_gene: -; CDR3aa: CASSVGTRVEGDEQYF; CDR3nt: TGTGCCAGCAGCGTAGGGACCAGGGTGGAGGGTGACGAGCAGTACTTC
j_gene: TRBJ2-7; v_gene: TRBV12-3/TRBV12-4; abundance: -; len: 12; d_gene: -; CDR3aa: CASSLQVYEQYF; CDR3nt: TGTGCCAGCAGTTTGCAGGTCTACGAGCAGTACTTC
j_gene: TRBJ1-3; v_gene: TRBV4-1; abundance: -; len: 16; d_gene: -; CDR3aa: CASSQVSSVAGNTIYF; CDR3nt: TGCGCCAGCAGCCAAGTGTCTTCGGTTGCTGGAAACACCATATATTTT
j_gene: TRBJ2-7; v_gene: TRBV5-1; abundance: -; len: 14; d_gene: TRBD2; CDR3aa: CASSFGGLAGEQYF; CDR3nt: TGCGCCAGCAGCTTTGGGGGACTAGCGGGCGAGCAGTACTTC
j_gene: TRBJ1-5; v_gene: TRBV19; abundance: -; len: 14; d_gene: -; CDR3aa: CASSPRQERQPQHF; CDR3nt: TGTGCCAGTAGTCCCCGACAGGAACGTCAGCCCCAGCATTTT